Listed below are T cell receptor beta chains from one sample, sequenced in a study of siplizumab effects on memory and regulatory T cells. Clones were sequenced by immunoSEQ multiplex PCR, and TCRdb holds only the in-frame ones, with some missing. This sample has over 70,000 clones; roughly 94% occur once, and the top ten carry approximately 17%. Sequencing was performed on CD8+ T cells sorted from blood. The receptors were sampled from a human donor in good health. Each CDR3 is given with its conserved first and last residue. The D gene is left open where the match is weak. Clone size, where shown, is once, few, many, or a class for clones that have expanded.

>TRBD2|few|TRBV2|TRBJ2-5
TGTGCCAGCAGTGTTAAAGCGGGAGGCCCAAGAGAGACCCAGTACTTC
CASSVKAGGPRETQYF
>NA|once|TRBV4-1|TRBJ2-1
TGCGCCAGCAGCCAAGAGGCCCGCGGGTACAATGAGCAGTTCTTC
CASSQEARGYNEQFF
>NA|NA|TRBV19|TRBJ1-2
TGTGCCAGAGACCGATACCATTCGAGTGGCTACACCTTC
CARDRYHSSGYTF
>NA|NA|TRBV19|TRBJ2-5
TGTGCCAGTAGTAAGCCCCATAGAGGCAACCAAGAGACCCAGTACTTC
CASSKPHRGNQETQYF
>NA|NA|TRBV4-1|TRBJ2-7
TGCGCCAGCAGCCAAGTATATTCCTACGAGCAGTACTTC
CASSQVYSYEQYF
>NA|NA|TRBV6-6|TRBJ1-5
TGTGCCAGCAGTGAGACTCGCAATCAGCCCCAGCATTTT
CASSETRNQPQHF
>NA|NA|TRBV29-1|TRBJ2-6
TGCAGCGTTGAACAGGGGTCTGGGGCCAACGTCCTGACTTTC
CSVEQGSGANVLTF
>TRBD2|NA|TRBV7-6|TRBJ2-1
TGTGCCAGCAGCTTAGACGGGAGGGCCTACAATGAGCAGTTCTTC
CASSLDGRAYNEQFF
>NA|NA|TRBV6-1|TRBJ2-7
TGTGCCAGCAGGGCAATATTAGAGCAGTACTTC
CASRAILEQYF
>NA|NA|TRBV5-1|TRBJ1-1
TGCGCCAGCAGCTTGGCCCACAGTAAGCACACTGAAGCTTTCTTT
CASSLAHSKHTEAFF
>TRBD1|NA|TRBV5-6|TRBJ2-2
TGTGCCAGCAGCCCCCGGGACAGGGTGCTAGCCGGGGAGCTGTTTTTT
CASSPRDRVLAGELFF
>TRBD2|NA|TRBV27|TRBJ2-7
TGTGCCAGCAGTTTAAGCGGGGGACTCTACGAGCAGTACTTC
CASSLSGGLYEQYF
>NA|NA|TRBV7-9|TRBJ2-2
TGTGCCAGCAGCTTAGTGGGCAGAGGAAGAGGGACCGGGGAGCTGTTTTTT
CASSLVGRGRGTGELFF
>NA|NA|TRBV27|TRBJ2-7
TGTGCCAGCAGTTTAAGACACACCTACGAGCAGTACTTC
CASSLRHTYEQYF
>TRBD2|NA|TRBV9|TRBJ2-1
TGTGCCAGCAGCACCTCCGGGACTAGCGGGCCCCACTCCTACAATGAGCAGTTCTTC
CASSTSGTSGPHSYNEQFF
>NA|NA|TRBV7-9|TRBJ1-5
TGTGCCAGCAGCTTAAACGCTCAAGAGCCCCAGCATTTT
CASSLNAQEPQHF
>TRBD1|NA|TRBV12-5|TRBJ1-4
TGTGCTAGTGGTCGAGGGGACAGCTGGAGTGAAAAACTGTTTTTT
CASGRGDSWSEKLFF
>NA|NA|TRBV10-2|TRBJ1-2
TGCGCCAGCAGCACCACGAAGGGGGGGCTCTATGGCTACACCTTC
CASSTTKGGLYGYTF
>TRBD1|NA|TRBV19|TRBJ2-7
TGTGCCAGTAAGGGACAGGGGATCTACGAGCAGTACTTC
CASKGQGIYEQYF
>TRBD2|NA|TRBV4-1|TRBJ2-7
TGCGCCAGCAGCCAAGGCCAAGCGGGAGCCTACGAGCAGTACTTC
CASSQGQAGAYEQYF
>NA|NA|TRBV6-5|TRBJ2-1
TGTGCCAGCAAGGGGGGAGATGAGCAGTTCTTC
CASKGGDEQFF
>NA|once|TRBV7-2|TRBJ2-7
TGTGCCAGCAGTCACGGACAGACCTACGAGCAGTACTTC
CASSHGQTYEQYF
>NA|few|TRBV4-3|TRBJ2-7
TGCGCCAGCAGCCAAGCAACACAGCTTGGGTCCTACGAGCAGTACTTC
CASSQATQLGSYEQYF
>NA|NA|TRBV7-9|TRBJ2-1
TGTGCCAGCAGCCTTAAATACAATGAGCAGTTCTTC
CASSLKYNEQFF
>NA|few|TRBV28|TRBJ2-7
TGTGCCAGCAGTTCGCTACTTACAGCAATTTACGAGCAGTACTTC
CASSSLLTAIYEQYF
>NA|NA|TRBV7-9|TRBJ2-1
TGTGCCAGCAGCGAATCGACAGGGACTTACAATGAGCAGTTCTTC
CASSESTGTYNEQFF
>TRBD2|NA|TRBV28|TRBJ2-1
TGTGCCAGCAGTTTTACCGGGACTAGCGGCTACAATGAGCAGTTCTTC
CASSFTGTSGYNEQFF
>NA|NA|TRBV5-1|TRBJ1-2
TGCGCCAGCAGCTCCCGGGACAACCCCTATGGCTACACCTTC
CASSSRDNPYGYTF
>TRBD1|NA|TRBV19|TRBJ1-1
TGTGCCAGTTCGACAGGGGGTCGGACTGAAGCTTTCTTT
CASSTGGRTEAFF
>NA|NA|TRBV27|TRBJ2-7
TGTGCCAGCAGCCTTCCTAGCGACATATCCTACGAGCAGTACTTC
CASSLPSDISYEQYF
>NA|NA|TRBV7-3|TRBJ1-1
TGTGCCAGCAGCTCATACGGGGGGAGGAACACTGAAGCTTTCTTT
CASSSYGGRNTEAFF
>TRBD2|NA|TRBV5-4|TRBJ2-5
TGTGCCAGCAGGCCTTGGGGGGGGGAGACCCAGTACTTC
CASRPWGGETQYF